This TCR beta chain comes out of a study of cytomegalovirus exposure and HLA in healthy donors. General study results and limits: Some TCR beta chains (more than 150 of them) were listed as cytomegalovirus-associated. Presence/absence results assume similar sequencing depth per donor, which may not hold.

Details on this clone: The antigen is undetermined.

This CDR3 spans 14 amino acids. Germline lookup yields CDR1 MGHDK and CDR2 SYGVNS. Between the trimmed V and J ends, which lost 8 bases and 9 bases, there was a span of 17 bases. The PCR made use of 60 Vbeta and 13 Jbeta primers. The table came from immunoSEQ multiplex PCR; TCRdb's copy has only in-frame clones and leaves some out. Here the sample spans 75,000 to 90,000 clones, 75% to 80% being singletons. Sequencing was done on a sample of PBMCs. The chain couples TRBV25-1 to TRBJ1-6; D possibly corresponds to TRBD1 (5 bases). This TCR derives from a man in his forties or fifties in good health and CMV-seronegative. Here the CDR3 reads CASRHVGGGSPLHF. CDR3 DNA sequence: TGTGCCAGCCGGCATGTGGGGGGAGGTTCACCCCTCCACTTT.